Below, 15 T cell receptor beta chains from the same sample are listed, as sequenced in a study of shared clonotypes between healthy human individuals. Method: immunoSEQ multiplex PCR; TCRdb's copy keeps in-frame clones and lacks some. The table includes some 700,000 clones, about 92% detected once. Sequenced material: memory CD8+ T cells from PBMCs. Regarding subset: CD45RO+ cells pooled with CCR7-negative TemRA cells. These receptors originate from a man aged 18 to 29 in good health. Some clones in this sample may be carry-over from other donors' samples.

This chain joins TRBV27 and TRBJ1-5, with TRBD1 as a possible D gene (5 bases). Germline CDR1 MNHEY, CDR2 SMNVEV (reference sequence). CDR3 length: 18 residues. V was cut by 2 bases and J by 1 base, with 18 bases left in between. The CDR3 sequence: CASSLRGRQAGSNQPQHF. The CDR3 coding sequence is TGTGCCAGCAGTTTAAGGGGCCGGCAGGCTGGGAGCAATCAGCCCCAGCATTTT.

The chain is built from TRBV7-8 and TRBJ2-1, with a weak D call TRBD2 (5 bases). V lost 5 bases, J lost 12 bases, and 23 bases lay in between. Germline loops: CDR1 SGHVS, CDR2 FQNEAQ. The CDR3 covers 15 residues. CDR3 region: CASSPYTDSLLTQFF. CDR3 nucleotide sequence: TGTGCCAGCAGCCCGTACACGGACTCCCTTCTTACGCAGTTCTTC.

The CDR3 nucleotides read TGCGCCAGCAGCTGGGGACTGGGGGGTAATGAGCAGTTCTTC. This encodes CASSWGLGGNEQFF. This chain links TRBV5-1 with TRBJ2-1; D is possibly TRBD2 (6 bases). CDR1 is SGHRS, CDR2 YFSETQ, per germline. There are 14 residues in the CDR3. Trimming stripped 3 bases from V and 7 bases from J, with 14 bases between.

CDR3 protein: CASTLIRQGGRGNQPQHF. CDR3 DNA: TGTGCCAGCACCTTAATCAGACAGGGGGGACGCGGCAATCAGCCCCAGCATTTT. V gene TRBV2 combines with J gene TRBJ1-5; 9 positions agree with TRBD1. In germline, CDR1 is SNHLY, CDR2 FYNNEI. This CDR3 spans 18 amino acids. The J segment lost 2 bases and the V segment lost 7 bases, leaving 15 bases of the junction unmatched.

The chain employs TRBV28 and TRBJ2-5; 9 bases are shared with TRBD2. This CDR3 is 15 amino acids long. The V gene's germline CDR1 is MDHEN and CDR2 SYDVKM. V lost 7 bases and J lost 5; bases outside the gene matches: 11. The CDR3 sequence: CASNRASGMRETQYF. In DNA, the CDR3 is TGTGCCAGCAACCGGGCTAGCGGGATGCGCGAGACCCAGTACTTC.

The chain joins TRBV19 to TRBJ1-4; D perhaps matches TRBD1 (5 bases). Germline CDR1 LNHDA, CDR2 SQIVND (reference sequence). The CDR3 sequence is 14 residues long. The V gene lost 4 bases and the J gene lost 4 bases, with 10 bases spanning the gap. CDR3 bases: TGTGCCAGTAGTACCCGGGACTATAATGAAAAACTGTTTTTT. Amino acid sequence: CASSTRDYNEKLFF.

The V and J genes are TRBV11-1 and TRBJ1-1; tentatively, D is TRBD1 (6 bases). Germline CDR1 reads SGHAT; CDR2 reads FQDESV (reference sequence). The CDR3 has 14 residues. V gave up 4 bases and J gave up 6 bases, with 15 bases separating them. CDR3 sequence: CASSYLSTGSEAFF. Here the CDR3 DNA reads TGTGCCAGCAGCTACCTAAGTACAGGGTCTGAAGCTTTCTTT.

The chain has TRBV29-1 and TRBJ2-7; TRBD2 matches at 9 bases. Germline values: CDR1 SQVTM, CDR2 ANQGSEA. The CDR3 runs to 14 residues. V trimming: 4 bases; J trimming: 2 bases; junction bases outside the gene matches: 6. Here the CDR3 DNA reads TGCAGCGTTGGAGGGACTAGCCATACCTACGAGCAGTACTTC. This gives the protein CSVGGTSHTYEQYF.

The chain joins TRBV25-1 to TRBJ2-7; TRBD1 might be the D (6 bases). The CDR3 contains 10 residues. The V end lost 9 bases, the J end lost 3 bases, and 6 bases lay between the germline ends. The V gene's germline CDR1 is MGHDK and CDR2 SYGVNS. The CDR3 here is CARQGYEQYF. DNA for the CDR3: TGTGCCAGACAGGGCTACGAGCAGTACTTC.

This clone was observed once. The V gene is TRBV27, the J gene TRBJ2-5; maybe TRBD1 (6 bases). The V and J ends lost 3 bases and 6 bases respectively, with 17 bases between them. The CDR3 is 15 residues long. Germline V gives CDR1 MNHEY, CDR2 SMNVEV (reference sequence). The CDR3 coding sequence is TGTGCCAGCAGTTTCCTCCAGGGGCCAGACAAGACCCAGTACTTC. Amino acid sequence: CASSFLQGPDKTQYF.

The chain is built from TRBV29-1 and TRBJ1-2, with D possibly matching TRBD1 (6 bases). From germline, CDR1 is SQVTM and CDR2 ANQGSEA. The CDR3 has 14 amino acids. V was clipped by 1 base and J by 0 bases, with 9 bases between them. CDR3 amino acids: CSVEGEGANYGYTF. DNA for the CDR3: TGCAGCGTTGAAGGTGAGGGGGCTAACTATGGCTACACCTTC.

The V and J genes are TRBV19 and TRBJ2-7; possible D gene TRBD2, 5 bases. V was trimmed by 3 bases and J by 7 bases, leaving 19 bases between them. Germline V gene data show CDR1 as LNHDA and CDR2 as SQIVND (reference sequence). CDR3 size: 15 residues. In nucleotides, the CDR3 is TGTGCCAGTAGTATTGGCGGGCGGTCTGGTTGGGAGCAGTACTTC. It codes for CASSIGGRSGWEQYF.

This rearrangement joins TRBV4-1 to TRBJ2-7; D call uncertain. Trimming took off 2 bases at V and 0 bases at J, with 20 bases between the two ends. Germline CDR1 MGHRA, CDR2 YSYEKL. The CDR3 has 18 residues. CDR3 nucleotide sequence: TGCGCCAGCAGCCAATCGGACCCCGGCGCCCTGAGCTCCTACGAGCAGTACTTC. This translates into CASSQSDPGALSSYEQYF.

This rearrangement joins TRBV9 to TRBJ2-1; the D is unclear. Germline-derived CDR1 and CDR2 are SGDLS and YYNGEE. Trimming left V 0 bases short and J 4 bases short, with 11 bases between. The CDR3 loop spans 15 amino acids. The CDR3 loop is CASSVEGRGYNEQFF. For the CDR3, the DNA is TGTGCCAGCAGCGTAGAAGGCAGAGGATACAATGAGCAGTTCTTC.

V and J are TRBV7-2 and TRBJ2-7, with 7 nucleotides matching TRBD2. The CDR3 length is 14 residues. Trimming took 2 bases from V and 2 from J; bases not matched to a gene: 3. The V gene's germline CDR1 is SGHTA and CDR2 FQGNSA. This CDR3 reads CASSLLAGAYEQYF. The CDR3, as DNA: TGTGCCAGCAGCTTACTGGCGGGAGCCTACGAGCAGTACTTC.